Following are 29 T cell receptor beta chains from one sample sequenced in a study of Graves' ophthalmopathy and Graves' hyperthyroidism (dated by TCRdb to the late 2010s). The data were produced on an Illumina HiSeq 2000. For repertoire sequencing, TCR beta CDR3 regions were amplified from RNA transcripts. The first round was an RT-PCR using HTBI primers with the Qiagen OneStep RT-PCR kit, and this first round was followed by a second-round multiplex PCR, then size selection and purification. In TCRdb, the public reads were trimmed at Q25 with fastp and aligned with MiXCR, with productive beta chains retained. Here each entry gathers all rows of one CDR3 protein and keeps the most common genes and DNA. In this sample the table shows about 210,000 distinct CDR3 sequences, 25% to 30% of which occur a single time. The top ten clones comprise around 10% of the sample. Sequenced: peripheral blood. These TCRs come from a middle-aged man with Graves' ophthalmopathy. Donor details come from another sample of the same person, matched by shared clones.

CDR3 sequence: CASSYEGASGNTIYF. The CDR3, as DNA: TGTGCCAGCAGTTACGAGGGGGCTTCAGGAAACACCATATATTTT. The chain has TRBV6-5 and TRBJ1-3; 7 bases line up with TRBD1. This CDR3 contains 15 residues. After removal of 2 bases from V and 4 bases from J, the junction contained 5 bases not matched to a gene. From germline, CDR1 is MNHEY and CDR2 SVGAGI.

This chain uses TRBV4-1 with TRBJ1-2, with D perhaps TRBD1 (6 bases). Germline CDR1 is MGHRA and CDR2 is YSYEKL. Trimming removed 0 bases at V and 2 bases at J, with 10 bases between. There are 15 residues in the CDR3. CDR3: CASSQENRENYGYTF. In nucleotides, the CDR3 is TGCGCCAGCAGCCAAGAGAACAGGGAGAACTATGGCTACACCTTC.

DNA of the CDR3: TGTGCCACCAGTGATTTGCCGATCGGACAAGAGACCCAGTACTTC. Residues: CATSDLPIGQETQYF. The rearrangement links TRBV24-1 to TRBJ2-5; no definite D call. The CDR3 loop spans 15 amino acids. CDR1 is KGHDR, CDR2 SFDVKD, per germline. V lost 0 bases to trimming and J lost 2 bases, with 9 bases between them.

This clonotype was recorded many times. J is TRBJ2-5 and V is TRBV4-2, with D possibly matching TRBD2 (6 bases). V was pared by 2 bases and J by 1 base, with 17 bases between. The CDR3 consists of 17 residues. Germline V CDR1 and CDR2: LGHNA, YNFKEQ. The CDR3 DNA follows: TGTGCCAGCAGCCAAAAACAAGGAGGGTTAGGCCAAGAGACCCAGTACTTC. Its translation is CASSQKQGGLGQETQYF.

This clonotype was detected ten times or more. DNA for the CDR3: TGTGCCAGCAGCTTGGACTCAGGGATGAATCAGCCCCAGCATTTT. Its translation is CASSLDSGMNQPQHF. The gene calls are TRBV7-2 and TRBJ1-5; a possible D gene is TRBD1 (5 bases). V was shortened by 3 bases and J by 4 bases, with 13 bases between the two germline ends. This CDR3 has 15 amino acids. CDR1 is SGHTA and CDR2 is FQGNSA in the germline V gene.

The chain couples TRBV2 to TRBJ1-1; 7 bases are a match to TRBD1. The germline V gene has CDR1 SNHLY and CDR2 FYNNEI. J was trimmed by 4 bases and V by 6 bases; bases with no gene match: 17. The CDR3 has 17 residues. The CDR3 loop is CASRVPTTTGDVTEAFF. The CDR3 nucleotides are TGTGCCAGCAGGGTTCCTACTACCACAGGGGACGTCACTGAAGCTTTCTTT.

The chain carries TRBV7-8 and TRBJ2-7, with D tentatively TRBD2 (7 bases). Trimming pared 5 bases from V and 0 bases from J, leaving 20 bases between. This CDR3 region has 17 residues. Germline lookup yields CDR1 SGHVS and CDR2 FQNEAQ. The CDR3 DNA reads TGTGCCAGCAGCCCCGTTCGGGGGGCAGTATCCTCCTACGAGCAGTACTTC. Its translation: CASSPVRGAVSSYEQYF.

This clonotype has at least ten counts. This rearrangement joins TRBV19 to TRBJ2-2; D unresolved. The CDR3 runs 12 residues. Germline CDR1 and CDR2: LNHDA and SQIVND (reference sequence). Trimming removed 3 bases at V and 6 bases at J, with 5 bases between. The CDR3 coding sequence is TGTGCCAGTAGTATCCGGCCCGGGGAGCTGTTTTTT. Its protein product is CASSIRPGELFF.

There are many counts of this clonotype. The J gene is TRBJ2-4, the V gene TRBV28; tentatively, D is TRBD1 (6 bases). From germline, CDR1 is MDHEN and CDR2 SYDVKM. V gave up 2 bases and J gave up 3 bases, with 11 bases separating them. CDR3 length: 15 residues. The CDR3 sequence: CASSLVPDSKNIQYF. DNA for the CDR3: TGTGCCAGCAGTTTAGTGCCGGACAGCAAAAACATTCAGTACTTC. The full variable domain, with the rest looked up from reference TRBV28 and TRBJ2-4, is DVKVTQSSRYLVKRTGEKVFLECVQDMDHENMFWYRQDPGLGLRLIYFSYDVKMKEKGDIPEGYSVSREKKERFSLILESASTNQTSMYLCASSLVPDSKNIQYFGAGTRLSVL.

CDR3 sequence reads: CASSQDATGGYEQYF. CDR3 bases: TGCGCCAGCAGCCAAGATGCGACAGGGGGCTACGAGCAGTACTTC. The chain uses TRBV4-3 and TRBJ2-7; 9 bases are a match to TRBD1. The germline V gene has CDR1 LGHNA and CDR2 YSLEER. The V gene end was trimmed by 0 bases and the J gene end by 3 bases; junction bases not matched to a gene: 3. The CDR3 runs to 15 residues.

The chain recombines TRBV20-1 with TRBJ1-1, with unresolved D. V was clipped by 0 bases and J by 0 bases, with 14 bases between them. This CDR3 is 16 amino acids long. Per germline, CDR1 DFQATT and CDR2 SNEGSKA (reference sequence). Here the CDR3 reads CSARDGSRAMNTEAFF. The CDR3 nucleotides are TGCAGTGCTAGAGATGGTAGTCGGGCCATGAACACTGAAGCTTTCTTT.

This clonotype was recorded at least ten times. The chain carries TRBV6-5 and TRBJ1-5; D call uncertain. In germline, CDR1 is MNHEY, CDR2 SVGAGI. The V and J ends lost 2 bases and 2 bases respectively, with 10 bases between them. This CDR3 spans 15 amino acids. CDR3 region: CASSYGMEGNQPQHF. The CDR3, as DNA: TGTGCCAGCAGTTACGGTATGGAGGGCAATCAGCCCCAGCATTTT.

This clonotype occurred once. The chain is built from TRBV11-2 and TRBJ1-1, with D possibly being TRBD1 (6 bases). V lost 5 bases and J 2 bases, leaving 12 bases between the germline ends. The CDR3 totals 14 residues. The germline CDR1 and CDR2 sequences are SGHAT and FQNNGV. The CDR3 reads CASSTPDRNTEAFF. The CDR3 region has the DNA TGTGCCAGCAGCACCCCGGACAGAAACACTGAAGCTTTCTTT.

This clonotype was observed many times. The chain's CDR3 is CSARDGDRGPYEQYF. The CDR3 bases are TGCAGTGCTAGAGATGGGGACAGGGGTCCCTACGAGCAGTACTTC. The chain combines TRBV20-1 with TRBJ2-7; 10 bases fit TRBD1. The ends lost 0 bases at V and 2 bases at J; junction bases unmatched: 4. The CDR3 consists of 15 residues. Germline CDR1 and CDR2: DFQATT and SNEGSKA (reference sequence).

The rearrangement uses TRBV20-1 and TRBJ1-2; 8 bases line up with TRBD1. Germline values: CDR1 DFQATT, CDR2 SNEGSKA (reference sequence). This CDR3 has 13 amino acids. CDR3 residues: CTSTDRAGHGYTF. The CDR3, as DNA: TGCACCTCCACGGACAGGGCGGGGCATGGCTACACCTTC.

This clonotype was seen many times. This rearrangement joins TRBV10-3 to TRBJ2-2, with 7 nucleotides matching TRBD2. Germline V gene lookup returns CDR1 ENHRY and CDR2 SYGVKD. The CDR3 sequence is 17 residues long. The V segment lost 2 bases and the J segment 0 bases; nucleotides outside the gene matches: 6. The CDR3 protein is CAISETSSGANTGELFF. The CDR3 DNA sequence: TGTGCCATCAGTGAGACTTCTAGCGGCGCGAACACCGGGGAGCTGTTTTTT.

This chain uses TRBV7-8 with TRBJ1-2, with 7 bases aligning to TRBD1. J was trimmed by 1 base and V by 4 bases; bases with no gene match: 9. Germline V gene lookup returns CDR1 SGHVS and CDR2 FQNEAQ. The CDR3 has 16 residues. In DNA form, the CDR3 reads TGTGCCAGCAGCTCCGCCGGGACAGCTAGTAACTATGGCTACACCTTC. Translating gives CASSSAGTASNYGYTF.

This clonotype was detected ten times or more. This sequence joins TRBV19 and TRBJ1-6, with 8 bases fitting TRBD1. Germline CDR1 and CDR2: LNHDA and SQIVND (reference sequence). The CDR3 is made up of 16 amino acids. V lost 3 bases, J lost 10 bases, and 11 bases stayed unmatched. The CDR3 nucleotides are TGTGCCAGTAGTATCCTCCCCGGACAGGGAGGCTCACCCCTCCACTTT. It yields the protein CASSILPGQGGSPLHF.

The chain carries TRBV12-3 or TRBV12-4 and TRBJ2-7; 8 positions agree with TRBD2. Unmatched junction bases numbered 5, after V lost 1 base and J lost 6 bases. CDR3 length: 14 residues. CDR3 region: CASSLVGRVGEQYF. The CDR3 DNA reads TGTGCCAGCAGTTTAGTCGGGAGGGTGGGCGAGCAGTACTTC.

V and J are TRBV20-1 and TRBJ2-7, with 7 bases lining up with TRBD2. The CDR3 has 14 residues. CDR1 is DFQATT and CDR2 is SNEGSKA in the germline V gene (reference sequence). The V segment lost 3 bases and the J segment 4 bases; nucleotides outside the gene matches: 9. CDR3 DNA sequence: TGCAGTGCTAGTGGAGGGAGGGCCACTTACGAGCAGTACTTC. Its protein product is CSASGGRATYEQYF.

In its sample, this clonotype was seen many times. The rearrangement links TRBV28 to TRBJ1-5; unclear D gene. The CDR3 covers 15 residues. Per the germline V gene, CDR1 is MDHEN and CDR2 is SYDVKM. V lost 5 bases and J 4 bases, leaving 15 bases between the germline ends. The CDR3: CASSEESAINQPQHF. The CDR3 DNA follows: TGTGCCAGCAGTGAGGAATCAGCGATAAATCAGCCCCAGCATTTT.

This clonotype was counted at least ten times. This chain's CDR3 is CASRPTGNLQETQYF. CDR3 nucleotide sequence: TGTGCCAGCAGACCCACAGGGAACCTACAAGAGACCCAGTACTTC. The chain carries TRBV12-3 or TRBV12-4 and TRBJ2-5; a weak D match, TRBD1 (6 bases). The CDR3 has 15 amino acids. V dropped 6 bases and J dropped 2 bases, with 16 bases sitting between them.

This clonotype was seen ten or more times. The chain combines TRBV4-1 with TRBJ2-5; D tentatively reads TRBD1 or TRBD2 (5 bases each). V shed 6 bases and J shed 3 bases, with 14 bases lying between them. The germline V gene encodes CDR1 MGHRA and CDR2 YSYEKL. The length of the CDR3 is 14 residues. CDR3 loop: CASSLVRGEETQYF. In nucleotides, the CDR3 is TGCGCCAGCAGTCTAGTGAGGGGCGAAGAGACCCAGTACTTC.

The J gene is TRBJ2-7, the V gene TRBV6-1; 8 nucleotides agree with TRBD2. Germline V lookup: CDR1 MNHNS, CDR2 SASEGT. After removal of 0 bases from V and 2 bases from J, the junction contained 3 bases not matched to a gene. The CDR3 consists of 15 residues. The CDR3 here is CASSEAASGPYEQYF. CDR3 bases: TGTGCCAGCAGTGAAGCGGCTAGCGGGCCCTACGAGCAGTACTTC.

This clonotype has at least ten counts. V usage is TRBV6-1 and J usage is TRBJ2-7, with 7 nucleotides matching TRBD2. With V trimmed by 2 bases and J by 5 bases, 12 bases remained unmatched. The CDR3 is 16 residues long. Germline CDR1 reads MNHNS; CDR2 reads SASEGT. Here the CDR3 DNA reads TGTGCCAGCAGTGAATTGGTGGAGCGGGATTTAGACGAGCAGTACTTC. Its protein product is CASSELVERDLDEQYF.

The chain links TRBV30 to TRBJ1-1; D is unclear. The CDR3 has 14 residues. Germline V gives CDR1 GTSNPN, CDR2 SVGIG (reference sequence). V lost 3 bases and J 2 bases, leaving 13 bases between the germline ends. CDR3 bases: TGTGCCTGGAGAGATAGAGGACCAAACACTGAAGCTTTCTTT. Translated, it gives CAWRDRGPNTEAFF.

This clonotype was seen many times. This chain links TRBV28 with TRBJ2-7, with 7 nucleotides matching TRBD1. This CDR3 is built from 15 residues. V trimming: 5 bases; J trimming: 4 bases; junction bases outside the gene matches: 11. Germline V gene lookup returns CDR1 MDHEN and CDR2 SYDVKM. DNA for the CDR3: TGTGCCAGCAGTCCCCCCGACAGGGCCCGGTACGAGCAGTACTTC. Its translation is CASSPPDRARYEQYF.

Points on this clonotype: Since a much larger clone is just one base distant, this may be a read error. The chain is built from TRBV7-3 and TRBJ1-1; 7 nucleotides align to TRBD1. In germline, CDR1 is SGHTA, CDR2 FQGTGA. V was clipped by 5 bases and J by 4 bases; unmatched bases: 7. The CDR3 runs to 14 residues. CDR3 sequence: CASSLQGSLTEAFF. CDR3 sequence (DNA): TGTGCCAGCAGCCTACAGGGGTCTCTCACTGAAGCTTTCTTT.

The sample holds many counts of this clonotype. The rearrangement uses TRBV20-1 and TRBJ1-3; weak D call: TRBD1 (5 bases). The CDR3 is 15 amino acids. Trimming left V 0 bases short and J 0 bases short, with 9 bases between. Germline CDR1 and CDR2: DFQATT and SNEGSKA (reference sequence). The CDR3 bases are TGCAGTGCTAGAGATCTGGACACCTCTGGAAACACCATATATTTT. Its translation: CSARDLDTSGNTIYF.